Reported below is one T cell receptor beta chain. The target antigen is unknown. Reanalyzing the 5' RACE reads, TCRdb keeps one entry per CDR3 protein, without DNA. The specimen's table records approximately 170,000 distinct CDR3 sequences. The source of the sample is a study of T cells expressing NK-cell markers. Turning to the study itself: According to the study, TCR beta repertoires originated from sorted CD3+CD56+NKG2C+, CD3+CD56+NKG2C- and CD3+CD56-NKG2C+ T cells.

CDR3 size: 16 residues. Germline V gene data show CDR1 as SGHTA and CDR2 as FQGNSA. Study conclusions and caveats: Five to seven of the donors carried dominant NKG2C+ clonotypes that took up about 1.0-7.5% of their CD8+ T cells.

The chain couples TRBV7-2 to TRBJ2-3; TCRdb's D call, TRBD2, is unchecked because there is no DNA. This TCR came from a man aged 18-70 years in good health. The sample consisted of blood T cells: a sorted CD56 or NKG2C T cell subset, CD4+ or CD8+ T cells, or bulk PBMC T cells (not recorded which). The CDR3 sequence: CASSLVGDFGGDTQYF.